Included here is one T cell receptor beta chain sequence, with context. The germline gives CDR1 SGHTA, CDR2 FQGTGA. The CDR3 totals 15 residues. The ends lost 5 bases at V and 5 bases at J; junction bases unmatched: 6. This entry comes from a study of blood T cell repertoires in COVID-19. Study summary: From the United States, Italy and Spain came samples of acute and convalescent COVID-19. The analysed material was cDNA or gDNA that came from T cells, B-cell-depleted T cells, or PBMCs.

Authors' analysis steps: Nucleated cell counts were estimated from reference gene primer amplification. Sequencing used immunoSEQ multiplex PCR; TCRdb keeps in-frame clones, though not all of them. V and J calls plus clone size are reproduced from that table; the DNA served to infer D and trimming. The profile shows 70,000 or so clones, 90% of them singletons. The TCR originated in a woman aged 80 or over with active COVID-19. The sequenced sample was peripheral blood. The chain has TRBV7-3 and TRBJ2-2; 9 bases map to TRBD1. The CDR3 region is CASSPGTGRTGELFF. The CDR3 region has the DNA TGTGCCAGCAGCCCCGGGACAGGGAGGACCGGGGAGCTGTTTTTT. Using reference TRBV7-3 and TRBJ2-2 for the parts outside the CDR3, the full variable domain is GAGVSQTPSNKVTEKGKYVELRCDPISGHTALYWYRQSLGQGPEFLIYFQGTGAADDSGLPNDRFFAVRPEGSVSTLKIQRTERGDSAVYLCASSPGTGRTGELFFGEGSRLTVL.